This entry features one T cell receptor beta chain sequence. It lacks a known antigen. Base qualities are not provided; no much larger clone lies one nucleotide away. The trial excluded patients who had a history of autoimmune disease or were on systemic immunosuppression. Peripheral blood for TCR sequencing was collected from all dose cohorts at baseline, on cycle 4 day 1, and on cycle 7 day 1. The samples were drawn from a first-in-human, open-label, multicenter phase I dose-escalation trial of ivuxolimab. Adults with locally advanced or metastatic melanoma, renal cell carcinoma, hepatocellular carcinoma or head and neck squamous cell carcinoma were enrolled in the trial. Before TCR sequencing, CD4+ T cells and CD8+ T cells were sorted from peripheral blood as separate populations. Genomic DNA was isolated from the sorted cells so that the TCRbeta CDR3 region could be sequenced. TCRbeta CDR3 regions were sequenced using the immunoSEQ Assay. In its TCRdb copy, this immuneACCESS table keeps in-frame sequences only and misses some clones. Where compared with another copy, unresolved V genes explain less than half of these, and the others have no known cause. This sample has roughly 150,000 clones in its table, and approximately 94% of those were observed once. The ten largest make up just over 0.3% of the sample.

This sample is part of a study of OX40 agonist ivuxolimab in advanced cancers. Context from the whole study: The costimulatory receptor OX40 (CD134) was targeted by ivuxolimab, a fully human IgG2 agonistic monoclonal antibody. A male proportion of under 85% and a mean age of approximately 61 years, ranging from 23 to 79, were recorded for the dose-escalation cohort. Intravenous ivuxolimab was administered to patients every 2 weeks at six dose levels: 0.01, 0.1, 0.3, 1.5, 3 and 10 mg/kg. Three dose-escalation patients achieved partial responses, one with hepatocellular carcinoma and two with cutaneous melanoma. The point of sequencing TCRbeta in the periphery was to test whether ivuxolimab changed TCR sequence diversity and drove clonal T-cell expansion. Of the approximately 54 dose-escalation patients, hepatocellular carcinoma was present in approximately 20, melanoma in approximately 15, renal cell carcinoma in 9 and head and neck cancer in 9. The paper reports the monotherapy dose-escalation portion (N of about 47 patients) of the phase I ivuxolimab trial. Patients were allowed to have had prior anti-PD-1, anti-PD-L1 or anti-CTLA-4 therapy, and 30% to 40% of the dose-escalation patients had been treated with checkpoint inhibitors.

V and J are trimmed by 4 bases and 6 bases, and the gene matches miss 7 bases of the junction. From the germline V gene, CDR1 is SGHVS and CDR2 is FNYEAQ. Reading from cysteine to phenylalanine, the CDR3 counts 14 amino acids. CDR3 DNA is the only sequence kept; it has 42 bases, read in frame from the first base. The study at large found these results: Which antigens the clonally expanded peripheral T cells were specific for was not determined. In partial responders in the 0.1-3.0 mg/kg groups, normalized peripheral clonal expansion was found to be among the lowest, especially among CD8+ T cells. Low levels of normalized T-cell clonal expansion were also shown by some nonresponding patients. At doses of 0.1 to 3.0 mg/kg, clonal expansion of both CD4+ and CD8+ blood T cells was observed from baseline to week 6. After ivuxolimab, more expanded clones were found on average in CD8+ T cells than in CD4+ T cells.

The sample consisted of CD4+ or CD8+ T cells sorted from blood, taken in a trial of the OX40 agonist ivuxolimab. The receptor was isolated from an adult with an advanced solid tumor such as melanoma, head and neck, liver or kidney cancer. The rearrangement combines TRBV7-6 with TRBJ1-1; 8 junctional bases match TRBD1. This receptor carries the CDR3 CASSSGTGVSEAFF. Read as DNA, the sequence is TGTGCCAGCAGCTCCGGGACAGGTGTCTCTGAAGCTTTCTTT.